The 28 T cell receptor delta chains reported below all come from one sample, sequenced in a study of γδ T cells in repeated Plasmodium falciparum infection. Vgamma9/Vdelta2+ and Vdelta2-negative gammadelta T cells were flow-sorted from PBMC for bulk sequencing. TCRdb re-processed the multiplex PCR reads using CATT. The data contain 85,000 to 90,000 delta-chain clones, about 1.5% of them seen just once; the ten biggest clones take up 7% to 9.5%. Sequenced material: gamma-delta T cells from blood. The origin of the receptors is a pool of human donors (malaria-infected and uninfected, not separated).

Comments on this clone: TCRdb pairs this DNA with a much larger clone's protein that differs at residue 3, likely a read error; the protein shown was translated from the DNA. The CDR3 bases are TGTGCTCATGGGGAACTTTCAGTCATGGGGGATACAACCGATAAACTCATCTTT. As protein: CAHGELSVMGDTTDKLIF. The gene calls are TRDV1 and TRDJ1, with TRDD3 matching over 10 bases. The J gene is absent in TCRdb and was assigned here via DNA matching to germline. The CDR3 consists of 18 residues. Germline CDR1 is TSWWSYY and CDR2 is QGS.

A remark on this clone: A far bigger clonotype differs at one base, so this is likely a read error. Other DNA sequences in the sample encode the same CDR3. V gene TRDV2 combines with J gene TRDJ1; D may be TRDD2 (5 bases). As TCRdb names no J gene, one was assigned here on the basis of a DNA match to germline. This CDR3 has 15 amino acids. The V end lost 3 bases, the J end lost 3 bases, and 16 bases lay between the germline ends. CDR1 and CDR2 (germline): GEAIGNYY, EKD. The CDR3: CACDPLLLRADKLIF. The CDR3 DNA is TGTGCCTGTGACCCTCTACTCCTAAGAGCCGATAAACTCATCTTT.

There are a few counts of this clone. The protein TCRdb lists belongs to a much larger clone and differs from this DNA's translation at residue 6, which points to a read error; the protein shown is made from the DNA. V is TRDV3 and J is TRDJ1, with D hard to call. The CDR3 consists of 16 residues. CDR1 and CDR2 (germline): TVYSNPD, GDNSRS (reference sequence). The V end was cut by 2 bases, the J end by 0 bases, with 19 bases between. CDR3 DNA: TGTGCCTTTTACATAACGGGGCCTCCGTACACCGATAAACTCATCTTT. It codes for CAFYITGPPYTDKLIF.

This clone was observed at least ten times. V gene TRDV1 combines with J gene TRDJ1; D gene uncertain. No J gene is reported in TCRdb; it was inferred here by comparing the DNA with germline. Germline CDR1 reads TSWWSYY; CDR2 reads QGS. There are 15 residues in the CDR3. The germline V and J ends were trimmed by 1 base and 0 bases, with 9 bases remaining between them. As DNA, the CDR3 is TGTGCTCTTGGGGAACGGCTGAGTTACACCGATAAACTCATCTTT. Translation gives CALGERLSYTDKLIF.

This clone was detected a few times. One base separates it from a far larger clone, so it is likely a read error. Additional DNA sequences in this sample encode the identical CDR3. The gene calls are TRDV1 and TRDJ1; 8 bases are shared with TRDD3. Assignment of the J gene here rests on matching the DNA to germline, because TCRdb gives none. Looked up from germline, CDR1 is TSWWSYY and CDR2 is QGS. This CDR3 region has 25 residues. The DNA of the CDR3 is TGTGCCCTTGGGGAACTACTTCAGGGTTTTGAGAGACTGGGGGCGAATTCAAAGTACACCGATAAACTCATCTTT. Protein product: CALGELLQGFERLGANSKYTDKLIF.

Regarding this clone: A read error likely explains this, since a far larger clone differs by one base. The same CDR3 can be traced to other DNA sequences in this sample. The CDR3 sequence is CALGRRVVTRKLGDTPSTDKLIF. CDR3 coding DNA: TGTGCTCTTGGGAGAAGGGTAGTTACCCGAAAACTGGGGGATACTCCCAGTACCGATAAGCTCATCTTT. TRDV1 is the V gene, and the J gene was not called; no check of the table's D call, TRDD3, against the DNA was made. Looked up from germline, CDR1 is TSWWSYY and CDR2 is QGS. The CDR3 contains 23 residues.

This clone was seen ten or more times. The protein given by TCRdb reflects a much larger clone and differs at residue 11 from this DNA's translation, likely from a read error; the protein shown is the DNA's translation. As DNA, the CDR3 is TGTGCCTGTGACAGTTTACTGGGGGATATACCCACCGATAAACTCATCTTT. This gives the protein CACDSLLGDIPTDKLIF. V gene TRDV2 combines with J gene TRDJ1, with 11 bases aligning to TRDD3. Germline V gene sequence: CDR1 GEAIGNYY, CDR2 EKD. V lost 2 bases to trimming and J lost 1 base; unmatched junction nucleotides: 8. The CDR3 runs 17 residues.

This clone was observed at least ten times. This sequence joins TRDV2 and TRDJ1; a weak D match, TRDD3 (6 bases). The J gene, absent from TCRdb, was called here by matching the DNA to germline. Between the trimmed V and J ends, which lost 1 base and 0 bases, there was a span of 17 bases. CDR3 length: 17 amino acids. In germline, CDR1 is GEAIGNYY, CDR2 EKD. The CDR3, as DNA: TGTGCCTGTGACACTTTGGCATCGCTGGGGAACACCGATAAACTCATCTTT. It codes for CACDTLASLGNTDKLIF.

In regard to this clone: The protein given by TCRdb reflects a much larger clone and differs at residue 10 from this DNA's translation, likely from a read error; the protein shown is the DNA's translation. The rearrangement links TRDV1 to TRDJ1; D remains ambiguous. TCRdb carries no J gene annotation; the J gene was assigned here by matching the DNA with germline. The CDR3 has 16 amino acids. Germline V gene data show CDR1 as TSWWSYY and CDR2 as QGS. With 1 base removed from V and 1 base from J, the gap between germline ends came to 13 bases. CDR3 region: CALGERGRFSTDKLIF. CDR3 DNA sequence: TGTGCTCTTGGGGAACGGGGCCGTTTCAGCACCGATAAACTCATCTTT.

In its sample, this clone was seen a few times. One base separates it from a far larger clone, so it is likely a read error. The identical CDR3 is also encoded by other nucleotide sequences in the sample. The J gene has no call, while the V gene is TRDV2. This CDR3 comprises 15 residues. CDR1 and CDR2 from the germline V gene are GEAIGNYY and EKD. CDR3 DNA: TGTGCCTGTGACACCGGAGCCGCGTACACCGATAAGCTCATCTTT. It codes for CACDTGAAYTDKLIF.

In regard to this clone: The mismatch at residue 13 between this DNA's translation and the TCRdb protein of a much larger clone likely reflects a read error; the protein shown is translated from the DNA. The CDR3 nucleotides read TGTGCTCTTGGGGCGGTTACTTGGGGCCCAGCACAACCCTTCTTT. Translation: CALGAVTWGPAQPFF. The V gene was identified as TRDV1, while no J gene was called. Germline assignment: CDR1 TSWWSYY and CDR2 QGS. The CDR3 contains 15 residues.

Concerning this clone: The protein in TCRdb stems from a much larger clone and differs at residue 4 from this DNA's translation, likely a read error; here the protein is translated from the DNA. The gene calls are TRDV1 and TRDJ2; no clear D. Per the germline V gene, CDR1 is TSWWSYY and CDR2 is QGS. The CDR3 is made up of 14 amino acids. The CDR3 region is CALRENALEAQLFF. CDR3 nucleotides: TGTGCTCTTAGGGAAAATGCCCTGGAGGCACAACTCTTCTTT.

This clone was picked up many times. Only one base separates this from a far larger clonotype, so it likely reflects a read error. Other nucleotide sequences in the sample specify the same CDR3. This chain joins TRDV1 and TRDJ1; maybe TRDD3 (5 bases). The germline CDR1 and CDR2 sequences are TSWWSYY and QGS. The CDR3 loop spans 16 amino acids. Here the CDR3 reads CALGDYLASHTDKLIF. CDR3 sequence (DNA): TGTGCCCTTGGGGACTATCTTGCCTCTCACACCGATAAACTCATCTTT.

With regard to this clone: The protein TCRdb lists belongs to a much larger clone and differs from this DNA's translation at residue 7, which points to a read error; the protein shown is made from the DNA. CDR3 nucleotide sequence: TGTGCCTGTGACACCGTGAGGGGCTACACCGATAAACTCATCTTT. The encoded protein is CACDTVRGYTDKLIF. The chain carries TRDV2 and TRDJ1; D not certain. The J gene, missing from TCRdb, was assigned here through DNA to germline matching. The CDR3 is made up of 15 amino acids. Germline V gene data show CDR1 as GEAIGNYY and CDR2 as EKD. Trimming stripped 0 bases from V and 0 bases from J, with 10 bases between.

This clone was seen only a few times. This clone may be a read error of a much larger clone one base away. This sample also contains other DNA sequences that code for the same CDR3. The rearrangement joins TRDV1 to TRDJ1, with 8 positions matching TRDD3. Looked up from germline, CDR1 is TSWWSYY and CDR2 is QGS. The CDR3 consists of 19 residues. Written as DNA, the CDR3 is TGTGCTCTTGGGGAACGGTCGCTGGGGGACCCCCCTTACACCGATAAGCTCATCTTT. Residues: CALGERSLGDPPYTDKLIF.

This clone was found a few times. Since a far larger clone is one base different, this is likely a read error. This specimen includes other DNA sequences encoding the same CDR3. V and J are TRDV2 and TRDJ1; no clear D gene. Since TCRdb gives no J gene, matching the DNA to germline was used here to assign it. Between the trimmed V and J ends, which lost 7 bases and 1 base, there was a span of 15 bases. The CDR3 extends over 14 amino acids. The germline V gene encodes CDR1 GEAIGNYY and CDR2 EKD. The CDR3 here is CACDPLASTDKLIF. The DNA for the CDR3 is TGTGCCTGCGACCCGCTAGCCTCCACCGATAAACTCATCTTT.

This clone has a handful of counts. A read error is likely here: a far larger clone is one base away. The identical CDR3 is also encoded by other nucleotide sequences in the sample. This chain links TRDV2 with TRDJ1; D perhaps matches TRDD2 (5 bases). TCRdb offers no J gene call, so here the DNA was matched to germline to obtain one. The CDR3 sequence is 19 residues long. Germline V gene sequence: CDR1 GEAIGNYY, CDR2 EKD. The CDR3 nucleotides are TGCGCCTGTGACACCGTACAGAGCCCTTCGGGTCACTCCACCGATAAACTCATCTTT. Protein sequence: CACDTVQSPSGHSTDKLIF.

In its sample, this clone was seen many times. This DNA's translation and the protein TCRdb lists, from a much larger clone, do not match at residue 13, likely due to a read error; the protein shown is translated from the DNA. The J gene went uncalled, whereas the V gene is TRDV2; TRDD3, as called in the table, went unchecked against the DNA. CDR3 length: 14 amino acids. The germline gives CDR1 GEAIGNYY, CDR2 EKD. As DNA, the CDR3 is TGTGCCTGTGACTCACTGGGACTCACCGATAAACTCACCTTT. It encodes CACDSLGLTDKLTF.

Comments on this clone: The mismatch at residue 8 between this DNA's translation and the TCRdb protein of a much larger clone likely reflects a read error; the protein shown is translated from the DNA. The rearrangement uses TRDV1 and TRDJ1; D is possibly TRDD3 (6 bases). Germline matching of the DNA provided the J gene here, since TCRdb leaves it blank. Germline-derived CDR1 and CDR2 are TSWWSYY and QGS. This CDR3 is 19 amino acids long. Trimming removed 2 bases at V and 0 bases at J, with 22 bases between. The DNA of the CDR3 is TGTGCTCTTGGGGAATTCACGGGGAGGGGATCCTCGGACACCGATAAACTCATCTTT. Encoded protein: CALGEFTGRGSSDTDKLIF.

To note about this clone: The protein given by TCRdb reflects a much larger clone and differs at residue 4 from this DNA's translation, likely from a read error; the protein shown is the DNA's translation. The CDR3 bases are TGTGCCTGTGGCCAATTATCTGGGGGATCAACCCGGGGGTACACCGATAAACTCATCTTT. Translated: CACGQLSGGSTRGYTDKLIF. The chain has TRDV2 and TRDJ1; 9 positions match TRDD3. TCRdb is silent on the J gene; assignment here came from matching the DNA to germline. J gave up 0 bases and V 5 bases, and 21 bases lay outside the gene matches. The germline CDR1 and CDR2 sequences are GEAIGNYY and EKD. There are 20 residues in the CDR3.

In regard to this clone: A far larger clone lies a single base away; this is likely a read error. In the same sample, other DNA sequences code for this CDR3. This chain uses TRDV2 with TRDJ1; TRDD3 matches 8 bases. The J gene was missing in TCRdb and was found by matching the end of the DNA to germline. This CDR3 is built from 23 residues. V was pared by 0 bases and J by 2 bases, with 28 bases of the junction left unmatched. CDR1 and CDR2 (germline): GEAIGNYY, EKD. The CDR3 DNA reads as TGTGCCTGTGACACCGTACCTACGGGAGGTAATCTGGGGGACACGAGGGGTACCGATAAACTCATCTTT. It yields the protein CACDTVPTGGNLGDTRGTDKLIF.

Only a few counts were recorded for this clone. For this DNA, TCRdb reports the protein of a much larger clone, which diverges at residue 15, most likely from a read error; the protein presented here is translated directly from the DNA. The chain recombines TRDV3 with TRDJ1; D gene uncertain. TCRdb records no J gene; here it was assigned by comparing the DNA to germline. Germline CDR1 and CDR2: TVYSNPD and GDNSRS (reference sequence). The CDR3 contains 19 residues. DNA of the CDR3: TGTGCCTTTACAGCTCGGTCCAACGGAGGGTTGGACTACACCGGTAAACTCATCTTT. As protein: CAFTARSNGGLDYTGKLIF. The variable domain in full, completed from reference TRDV3 and TRDJ1, reads CDKVTQSSPDQTVASGSEVVLLCTYDTVYSNPDLFWYRIRPDYSFQFVFYGDNSRSEGADFTQGRFSVKHILTQKAFHLVISPVRTEDSATYYCAFTARSNGGLDYTGKLIFGKGTRVTVEP.

Notes on this clone: A far larger clone is one nucleotide away, so this likely arose from a read error. This sample also contains other DNA sequences that code for the same CDR3. This CDR3 is CACDPLGVLGSDKLIF. CDR3 in DNA: TGTGCCTGTGACCCCCTGGGTGTATTGGGGTCCGATAAACTCATCTTT. The chain carries TRDV2 and TRDJ1, with D possibly TRDD3 on 5 matching bases. No J gene was available from TCRdb, and it was assigned here by a germline match of the DNA. The ends were cut back, 3 bases at V and 3 bases at J, with 19 bases in the middle. CDR3 length: 16 amino acids. Germline values: CDR1 GEAIGNYY, CDR2 EKD.

This clone was found many times. Since a much larger clone is just one base distant, this may be a read error. Other DNA variants within this sample encode the same CDR3. The chain is built from TRDV2 and TRDJ1, with 7 bases matching TRDD3. Germline V gene sequence: CDR1 GEAIGNYY, CDR2 EKD. This CDR3 is 16 amino acids long. The CDR3 sequence is CACDTLGAHATDKLIF. As DNA, the CDR3 is TGTGCCTGTGACACCCTGGGGGCTCACGCGACCGATAAACTCATCTTC.

This clone was found many times. This sample includes further DNA sequences coding for the same CDR3. The rearrangement links TRDV1 to TRDJ1; D is uncertain. The CDR3 has 22 residues. The germline V gene has CDR1 TSWWSYY and CDR2 QGS. Trimming removed 4 bases at V and 0 bases at J, with 33 bases between. The DNA for the CDR3 is TGTGCTCTTGGGGGCCCCCGGGGCTTGATTGAGGGGCTTGTTAGGTACACCGATAAACTCATCTTT. Its translation: CALGGPRGLIEGLVRYTDKLIF.

This clone was seen a few times. TCRdb pairs this DNA with a much larger clone's protein that differs at residue 14, likely a read error; the protein shown was translated from the DNA. This rearrangement joins TRDV2 to TRDJ1, with 10 bases identical to TRDD3. As TCRdb names no J gene, one was assigned here on the basis of a DNA match to germline. In germline, CDR1 is GEAIGNYY, CDR2 EKD. This CDR3 has 18 residues. The CDR3 region has the DNA TGTGCCTGTGACACCGTAACGACTGGGGGATTCTACACCGGTAAACTCATCTTT. It codes for CACDTVTTGGFYTGKLIF.

As concerns this clone: Translating this DNA gives a protein that differs at residue 10 from the TCRdb one, which belongs to a much larger clone; a read error is likely, and the protein shown is this translation. The V gene is TRDV1, the J gene TRDJ1; 12 nucleotides align to TRDD3. Because TCRdb records no J gene, it was assigned here through a match of the DNA to germline. J was trimmed by 6 bases and V by 4 bases; bases with no gene match: 27. Germline lookup yields CDR1 TSWWSYY and CDR2 QGS. The CDR3 has 22 amino acids. Here the CDR3 reads CALGASPIPHWGIQSSNHKLIF. CDR3 nucleotide sequence: TGTGCTCTTGGGGCCTCTCCAATTCCCCACTGGGGGATACAGTCCTCAAATCATAAACTCATCTTT.

A word on this clone: This DNA's translation differs at residue 16 from TCRdb's protein, which comes from a much larger clone; a read error is likely, and the protein shown is translated from the DNA. This chain connects TRDV1 to TRDJ1; perhaps TRDD3 as D (6 bases). Since TCRdb gives no J gene, matching the DNA to germline was used here to assign it. The CDR3 loop spans 21 amino acids. Trimming removed 5 bases from V and 4 bases from J, with 35 bases in between. CDR1 and CDR2 (germline): TSWWSYY, QGS. CDR3 in DNA: TGTGCTCTTGGGCCACCCTGGGGACGATGGGGGGGCGCGGGGGAAATCGATAAACTCATCTTT. It is translated as CALGPPWGRWGGAGEIDKLIF.